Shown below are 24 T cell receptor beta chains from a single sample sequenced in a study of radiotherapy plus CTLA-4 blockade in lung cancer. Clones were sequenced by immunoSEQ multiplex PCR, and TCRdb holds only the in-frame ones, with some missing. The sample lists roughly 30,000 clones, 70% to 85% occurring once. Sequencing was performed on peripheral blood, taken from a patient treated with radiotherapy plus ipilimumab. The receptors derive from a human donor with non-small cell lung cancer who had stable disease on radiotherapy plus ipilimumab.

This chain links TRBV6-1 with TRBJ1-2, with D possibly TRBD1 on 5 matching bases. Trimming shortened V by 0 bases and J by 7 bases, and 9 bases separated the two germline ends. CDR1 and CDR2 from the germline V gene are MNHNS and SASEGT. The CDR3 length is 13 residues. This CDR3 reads CASSEARVGGYTF. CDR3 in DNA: TGTGCCAGCAGTGAAGCCAGGGTTGGTGGCTACACCTTC.

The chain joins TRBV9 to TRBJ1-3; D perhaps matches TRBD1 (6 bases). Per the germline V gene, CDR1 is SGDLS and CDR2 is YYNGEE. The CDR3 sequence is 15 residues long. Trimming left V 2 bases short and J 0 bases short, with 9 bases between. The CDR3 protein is CASSVEGDSGNTIYF. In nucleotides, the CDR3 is TGTGCCAGCAGCGTCGAGGGGGACTCTGGAAACACCATATATTTT.

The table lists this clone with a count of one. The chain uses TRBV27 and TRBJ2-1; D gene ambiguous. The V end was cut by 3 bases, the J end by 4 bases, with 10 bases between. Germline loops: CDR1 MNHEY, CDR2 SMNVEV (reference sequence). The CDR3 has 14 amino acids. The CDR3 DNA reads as TGTGCCAGCAGTTTGGGGAACCTGTACAATGAGCAGTTCTTC. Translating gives CASSLGNLYNEQFF.

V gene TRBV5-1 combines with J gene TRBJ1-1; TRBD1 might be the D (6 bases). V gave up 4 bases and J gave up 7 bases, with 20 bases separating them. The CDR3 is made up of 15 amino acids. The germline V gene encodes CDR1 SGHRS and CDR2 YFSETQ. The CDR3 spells CASSGDRYPSVEAFF. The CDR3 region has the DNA TGCGCCAGCAGCGGTGACAGGTACCCCTCCGTTGAAGCTTTCTTT.

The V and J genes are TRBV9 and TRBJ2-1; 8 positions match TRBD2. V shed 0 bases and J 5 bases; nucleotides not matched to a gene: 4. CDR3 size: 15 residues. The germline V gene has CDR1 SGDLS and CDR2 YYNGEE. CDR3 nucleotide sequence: TGTGCCAGCAGCGTAGGTGCGGGGGGACACAATGAGCAGTTCTTC. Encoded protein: CASSVGAGGHNEQFF.

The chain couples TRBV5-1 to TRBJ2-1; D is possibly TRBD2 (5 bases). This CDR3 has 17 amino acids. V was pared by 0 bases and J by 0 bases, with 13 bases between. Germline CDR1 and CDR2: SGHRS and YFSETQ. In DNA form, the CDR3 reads TGCGCCAGCAGCTTGGGACCGGGGTCTAGCTCCTACAATGAGCAGTTCTTC. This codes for CASSLGPGSSSYNEQFF.

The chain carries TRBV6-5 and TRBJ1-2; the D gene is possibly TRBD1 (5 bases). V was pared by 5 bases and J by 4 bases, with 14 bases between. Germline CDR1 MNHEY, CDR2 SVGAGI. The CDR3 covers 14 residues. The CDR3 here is CASSPLTGGYGYTF. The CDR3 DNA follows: TGTGCCAGCAGTCCCTTAACAGGCGGCTATGGCTACACCTTC.

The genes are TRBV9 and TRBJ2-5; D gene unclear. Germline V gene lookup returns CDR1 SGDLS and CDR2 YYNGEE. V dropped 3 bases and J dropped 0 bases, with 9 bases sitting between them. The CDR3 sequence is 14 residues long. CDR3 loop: CASSASGYQETQYF. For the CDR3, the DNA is TGTGCCAGCAGCGCCTCGGGTTACCAAGAGACCCAGTACTTC.

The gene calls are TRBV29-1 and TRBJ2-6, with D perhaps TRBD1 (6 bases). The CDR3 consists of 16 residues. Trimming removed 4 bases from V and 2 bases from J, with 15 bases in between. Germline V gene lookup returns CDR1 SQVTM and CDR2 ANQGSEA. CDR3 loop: CSVVGPEGAGANVLTF. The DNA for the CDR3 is TGCAGCGTTGTCGGACCTGAGGGGGCTGGGGCCAACGTCCTGACTTTC.

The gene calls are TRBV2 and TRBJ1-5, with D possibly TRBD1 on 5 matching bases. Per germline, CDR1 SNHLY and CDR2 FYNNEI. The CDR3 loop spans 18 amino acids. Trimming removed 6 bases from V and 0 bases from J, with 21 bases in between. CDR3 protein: CASRLRSGTTVSNQPQHF. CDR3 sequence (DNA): TGTGCCAGCAGACTGAGATCCGGGACGACGGTTAGCAATCAGCCCCAGCATTTT.

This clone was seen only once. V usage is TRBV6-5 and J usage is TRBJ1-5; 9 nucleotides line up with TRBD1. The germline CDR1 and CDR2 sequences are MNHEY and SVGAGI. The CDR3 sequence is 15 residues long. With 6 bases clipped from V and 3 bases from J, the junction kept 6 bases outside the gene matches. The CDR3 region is CASRLRDRDNQPQHF. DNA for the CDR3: TGTGCCAGCAGGCTCCGGGACAGGGACAATCAGCCCCAGCATTTT.

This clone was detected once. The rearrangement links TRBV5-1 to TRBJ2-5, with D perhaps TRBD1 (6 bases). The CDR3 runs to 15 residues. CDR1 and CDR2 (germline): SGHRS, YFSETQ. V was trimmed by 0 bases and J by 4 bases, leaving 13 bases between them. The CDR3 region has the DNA TGCGCCAGCAGCTTGGCAGGGGCGCTTGGAGAGACCCAGTACTTC. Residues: CASSLAGALGETQYF.

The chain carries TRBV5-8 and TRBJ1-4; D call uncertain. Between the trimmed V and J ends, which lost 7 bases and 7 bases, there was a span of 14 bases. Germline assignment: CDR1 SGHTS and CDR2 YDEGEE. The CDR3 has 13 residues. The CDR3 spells CASANSLGEKLFF. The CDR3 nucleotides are TGTGCCAGCGCAAACAGTCTCGGTGAAAAACTGTTTTTT.

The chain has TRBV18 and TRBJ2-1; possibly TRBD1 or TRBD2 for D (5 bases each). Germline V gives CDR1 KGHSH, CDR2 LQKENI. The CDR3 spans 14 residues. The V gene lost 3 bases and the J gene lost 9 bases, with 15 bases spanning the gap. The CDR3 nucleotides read TGTGCCAGCTCACCCTCAACGAGGGGCACTGAGCAGTTCTTC. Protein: CASSPSTRGTEQFF.

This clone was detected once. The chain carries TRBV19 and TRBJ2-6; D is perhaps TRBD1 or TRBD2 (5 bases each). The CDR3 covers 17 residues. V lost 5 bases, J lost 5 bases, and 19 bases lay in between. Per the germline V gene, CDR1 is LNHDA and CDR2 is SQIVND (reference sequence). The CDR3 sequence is CASSARDGVARANVLTF. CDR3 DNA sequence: TGTGCCAGTAGTGCCCGGGACGGGGTGGCAAGGGCCAACGTCCTGACTTTC.

The CDR3 DNA is TGTGCCAGCAGTCATCAGACGAAGACTGAAGCTTTCTTT. This encodes CASSHQTKTEAFF. The chain couples TRBV11-2 to TRBJ1-1; no clear D gene. CDR3 length equals 13 residues. Germline values: CDR1 SGHAT, CDR2 FQNNGV. Trimming shortened V by 6 bases and J by 5 bases, and 13 bases separated the two germline ends.

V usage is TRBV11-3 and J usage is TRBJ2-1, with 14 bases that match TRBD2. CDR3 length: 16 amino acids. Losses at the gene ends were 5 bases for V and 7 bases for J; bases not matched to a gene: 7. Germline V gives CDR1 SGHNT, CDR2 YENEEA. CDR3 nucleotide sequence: TGTGCCAGCAGCACCTCGACTAGCGGGGGGGCGAATGAGCAGTTCTTC. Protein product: CASSTSTSGGANEQFF.

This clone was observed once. The CDR3 loop reads CASSLSGGASYNEQFF. In DNA, the CDR3 is TGTGCCAGCAGCTTGAGTGGCGGGGCTTCCTACAATGAGCAGTTCTTC. This sequence joins TRBV5-4 and TRBJ2-1, with a tentative D call TRBD2 (6 bases). CDR1 is SGHNT and CDR2 is YYREEE in the germline V gene (reference sequence). V was pared by 1 base and J by 1 base, with 12 bases between. This CDR3 spans 16 amino acids. Full variable domain (outside the CDR3, taken from reference TRBV5-4 and TRBJ2-1): ETGVTQSPTHLIKTRGQQVTLRCSSQSGHNTVSWYQQALGQGPQFIFQYYREEENGRGNFPPRFSGLQFPNYSSELNVNALELDDSALYLCASSLSGGASYNEQFFGPGTRLTVL.

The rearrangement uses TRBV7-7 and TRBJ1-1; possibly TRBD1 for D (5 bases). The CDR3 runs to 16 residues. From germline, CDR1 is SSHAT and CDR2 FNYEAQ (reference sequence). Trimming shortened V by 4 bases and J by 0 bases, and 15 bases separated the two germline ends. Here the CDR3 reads CASSSWDGLMNTEAFF. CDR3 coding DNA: TGTGCCAGCAGCTCCTGGGACGGATTAATGAACACTGAAGCTTTCTTT.

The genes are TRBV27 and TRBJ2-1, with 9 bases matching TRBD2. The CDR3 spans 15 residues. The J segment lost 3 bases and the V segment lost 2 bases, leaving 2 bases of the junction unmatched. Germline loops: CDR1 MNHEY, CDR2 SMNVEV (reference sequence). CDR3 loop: CASSLIAGDYNEQFF. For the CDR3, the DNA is TGTGCCAGCAGTTTAATAGCGGGGGACTACAATGAGCAGTTCTTC.

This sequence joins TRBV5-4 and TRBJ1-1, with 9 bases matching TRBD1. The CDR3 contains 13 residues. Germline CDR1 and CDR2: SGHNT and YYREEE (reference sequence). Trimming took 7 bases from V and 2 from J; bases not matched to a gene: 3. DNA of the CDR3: TGTGCCAGCGCGGGACAGGGAAACACTGAAGCTTTCTTT. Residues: CASAGQGNTEAFF.

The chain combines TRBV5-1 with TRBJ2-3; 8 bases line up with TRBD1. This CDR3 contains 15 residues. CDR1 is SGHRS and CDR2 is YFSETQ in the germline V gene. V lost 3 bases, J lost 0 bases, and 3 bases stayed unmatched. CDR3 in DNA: TGCGCCAGCAGCTCCACAGGGGGTAGCACAGATACGCAGTATTTT. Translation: CASSSTGGSTDTQYF.

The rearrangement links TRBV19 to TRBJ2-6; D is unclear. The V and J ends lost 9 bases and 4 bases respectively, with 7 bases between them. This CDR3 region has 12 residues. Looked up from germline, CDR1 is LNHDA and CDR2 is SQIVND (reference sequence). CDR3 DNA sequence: TGTGCCAGCAGAGCCGGGGCCAACGTCCTGACTTTC. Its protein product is CASRAGANVLTF.

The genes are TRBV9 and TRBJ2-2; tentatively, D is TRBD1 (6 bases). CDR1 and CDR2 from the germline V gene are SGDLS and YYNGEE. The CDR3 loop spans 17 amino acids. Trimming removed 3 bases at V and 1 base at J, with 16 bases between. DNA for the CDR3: TGTGCCAGCAGCGCCCATGACAGGAGAAGGAACACCGGGGAGCTGTTTTTT. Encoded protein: CASSAHDRRRNTGELFF. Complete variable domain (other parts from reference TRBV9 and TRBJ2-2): DSGVTQTPKHLITATGQRVTLRCSPRSGDLSVYWYQQSLDQGLQFLIQYYNGEERAKGNILERFSAQQFPDLHSELNLSSLELGDSALYFCASSAHDRRRNTGELFFGEGSRLTVL.